A single sample gave rise to the 19 T cell receptor beta chains below, sequenced in a study of blood T cell repertoires in COVID-19. Libraries were prepared by immunoSEQ multiplex PCR; TCRdb keeps only in-frame clonotypes and omits some of them. The sample holds 55,000 to 75,000 clones, around nine tenths seen once. The specimen sequenced was peripheral blood. The receptors shown here come from a human donor in a cohort sampled during active COVID-19.

The genes are TRBV6-1 and TRBJ1-6; D remains unclear. This CDR3 region has 15 residues. Germline V gene sequence: CDR1 MNHNS, CDR2 SASEGT. The V end was cut by 3 bases, the J end by 7 bases, with 13 bases between. CDR3 DNA sequence: TGTGCCAGCAGTGAGGCCTTTTCCTCCAATTCACCCCTCCACTTT. This codes for CASSEAFSSNSPLHF.

A single count supports this clone. The rearrangement links TRBV4-1 to TRBJ2-7; 11 bases are shared with TRBD2. The germline gives CDR1 MGHRA, CDR2 YSYEKL. V shed 1 base, J shed 7 bases, and the junction held 6 bases outside the gene matches. The CDR3 loop spans 15 amino acids. The CDR3 is CASSQGPGLAVEQYF. The CDR3 nucleotides are TGCGCCAGCAGCCAAGGTCCGGGACTAGCGGTAGAGCAGTACTTC.

The V call is TRBV7-6, the J call TRBJ1-4; no definite D call. Trimming cost V 2 bases and J 6 bases, with 10 bases left between them. CDR3 length equals 14 residues. Germline loops: CDR1 SGHVS, CDR2 FNYEAQ. This CDR3 reads CASSLQAVHEKLFF. DNA of the CDR3: TGTGCCAGCAGCTTACAGGCCGTACATGAAAAACTGTTTTTT. Full variable domain (missing parts from reference TRBV7-6 and TRBJ1-4): GAGVSQSPRYKVTKRGQDVALRCDPISGHVSLYWYRQALGQGPEFLTYFNYEAQQDKSGLPNDRFSAERPEGSISTLTIQRTEQRDSAMYRCASSLQAVHEKLFFGSGTQLSVL.

The chain joins TRBV5-6 to TRBJ2-7, with D tentatively TRBD2 (6 bases). CDR3 length equals 15 residues. In germline, CDR1 is SGHDT, CDR2 YYEEEE. The germline V and J ends were trimmed by 0 bases and 2 bases, with 12 bases remaining between them. CDR3 protein: CASSLAGSAPYEQYF. The CDR3, as DNA: TGTGCCAGCAGCTTGGCCGGGAGCGCACCCTACGAGCAGTACTTC.

CDR3 DNA: TGTGCCAGTAGTTTCGGGGATACCACCTACGAGCAGTACTTC. It codes for CASSFGDTTYEQYF. The V gene is TRBV19, the J gene TRBJ2-7; the D gene is possibly TRBD2 (5 bases). Per germline, CDR1 LNHDA and CDR2 SQIVND (reference sequence). V lost 5 bases to trimming and J lost 2 bases, with 13 bases between them. The CDR3 loop spans 14 amino acids.

In its sample, this clone was seen once. This chain uses TRBV5-6 with TRBJ1-2; 9 nucleotides agree with TRBD1. The J segment lost 5 bases and the V segment lost 0 bases, leaving 8 bases of the junction unmatched. The CDR3 covers 16 residues. The V gene's germline CDR1 is SGHDT and CDR2 YYEEEE. The CDR3 is CASSLDGDRGSYGYTF. The CDR3 DNA follows: TGTGCCAGCAGCTTGGACGGCGACAGGGGGAGTTATGGCTACACCTTC.

J is TRBJ2-3 and V is TRBV27; D is possibly TRBD2 (6 bases). CDR3 size: 15 residues. The germline gives CDR1 MNHEY, CDR2 SMNVEV (reference sequence). V was trimmed by 8 bases and J by 3 bases, leaving 18 bases between them. The CDR3 here is CASGLLASVTDTQYF. DNA for the CDR3: TGTGCCAGCGGGTTGTTAGCTAGCGTGACAGATACGCAGTATTTT.

This clone came up a few times. The V call is TRBV27, the J call TRBJ2-7; D not resolved. Germline CDR1 and CDR2: MNHEY and SMNVEV (reference sequence). CDR3 length: 13 residues. With 2 bases removed from V and 2 bases from J, the gap between germline ends came to 7 bases. CDR3: CASSLAETYEQYF. As DNA, the CDR3 is TGTGCCAGCAGTTTAGCGGAAACCTACGAGCAGTACTTC.

The chain has TRBV6-2 or TRBV6-3 and TRBJ2-3; 10 positions agree with TRBD2. Germline V gene data show CDR1 as MNHEY and CDR2 as SVGEGT. The CDR3 extends over 16 amino acids. Germline trimming cut 1 base from V and 2 bases from J; bases unmatched to any gene: 3. CDR3 DNA sequence: TGTGCCAGCAGTTACTTAGCGGGGGGCTTCACAGATACGCAGTATTTT. Translating it yields CASSYLAGGFTDTQYF.

V usage is TRBV6-2 or TRBV6-3 and J usage is TRBJ1-5; TRBD1 is a possible D gene (5 bases). CDR1 MNHEY and CDR2 SVGEGT come from the germline V gene. The germline V and J ends were trimmed by 5 bases and 6 bases, with 14 bases remaining between them. The CDR3 has 14 amino acids. CDR3 region: CASSVGGSGQPQHF. The CDR3, as DNA: TGTGCCAGCAGTGTCGGGGGGTCCGGTCAGCCCCAGCATTTT.

The chain uses TRBV30 and TRBJ2-7; TRBD1 matches 7 bases. The germline gives CDR1 GTSNPN, CDR2 SVGIG (reference sequence). The CDR3 extends over 12 amino acids. With V trimmed by 5 bases and J by 3 bases, 4 bases remained unmatched. The CDR3 DNA reads TGTGCCTGGGGTCGGGACAGCTACGAGCAGTACTTC. Protein: CAWGRDSYEQYF. Filled out from reference TRBV30 and TRBJ2-7, the complete variable domain reads SQTIHQWPATLVQPVGSPLSLECTVEGTSNPNLYWYRQAAGRGLQLLFYSVGIGQISSEVPQNLSASRPQDRQFILSSKKLLLSDSGFYLCAWGRDSYEQYFGPGTRLTVT.

The V and J genes are TRBV7-8 and TRBJ1-3, with 7 bases aligning to TRBD1. The CDR3 runs to 20 residues. Germline lookup yields CDR1 SGHVS and CDR2 FQNEAQ. V lost 5 bases and J lost 0; bases outside the gene matches: 19. This CDR3 reads CASSLSRLEPGQLSGNTIYF. The CDR3 DNA reads as TGTGCCAGCAGCCTGTCGCGCCTCGAACCGGGACAGCTCTCTGGAAACACCATATATTTT. The full variable domain, in which reference TRBV7-8 and TRBJ1-3 provide the parts outside the CDR3, is GAGVSQSPRYKVAKRGQDVALRCDPISGHVSLFWYQQALGQGPEFLTYFQNEAQLDKSGLPSDRFFAERPEGSVSTLKIQRTQQEDSAVYLCASSLSRLEPGQLSGNTIYFGEGSWLTVV.

V is TRBV2 and J is TRBJ1-2; 8 bases align to TRBD1. After removal of 8 bases from V and 5 bases from J, the junction contained 7 bases not matched to a gene. Germline values: CDR1 SNHLY, CDR2 FYNNEI. The CDR3 is 13 residues long. The CDR3 reads CASRWTGNYGYTF. The CDR3 nucleotides read TGTGCCAGCCGGTGGACAGGGAATTATGGCTACACCTTC.

This chain uses TRBV6-2 or TRBV6-3 with TRBJ2-7; tentatively, D is TRBD1 (5 bases). Germline CDR1 reads MNHEY; CDR2 reads SVGEGT. Trimming pared 0 bases from V and 2 bases from J, leaving 14 bases between. This CDR3 has 16 amino acids. CDR3 amino acids: CASSYSTTDLTYEQYF. As DNA, the CDR3 is TGTGCCAGCAGTTACTCGACGACAGACCTAACCTACGAGCAGTACTTC.

The chain recombines TRBV12-5 with TRBJ1-5; tentatively, D is TRBD1 (5 bases). The CDR3 has 14 amino acids. Germline-derived CDR1 and CDR2 are LGHNT and FRNRAP. Trimming removed 0 bases from V and 7 bases from J, with 10 bases in between. This CDR3 reads CASGLVGVGQPQHF. In DNA, the CDR3 is TGTGCTAGTGGTTTGGTAGGGGTTGGGCAGCCCCAGCATTTT.

The chain combines TRBV11-2 with TRBJ1-2, with 7 bases lining up with TRBD1. This CDR3 is 14 amino acids long. Germline lookup yields CDR1 SGHAT and CDR2 FQNNGV. The junction had 9 bases not matched to a gene; V was cut back by 4 bases and J by 7 bases. Written as DNA, the CDR3 is TGTGCCAGCAGCTCGGGACAGTATGGTTCTGGCTACACCTTC. Residues: CASSSGQYGSGYTF. The variable domain in full, with the rest retrieved from reference TRBV11-2 and TRBJ1-2, is EAGVAQSPRYKIIEKRQSVAFWCNPISGHATLYWYQQILGQGPKLLIQFQNNGVVDDSQLPKDRFSAERLKGVDSTLKIQPAKLEDSAVYLCASSSGQYGSGYTFGSGTRLTVV.

V and J are TRBV29-1 and TRBJ2-7, with a possible D match to TRBD2 (7 bases). Germline assignment: CDR1 SQVTM and CDR2 ANQGSEA. Trimming left V 0 bases short and J 0 bases short, with 12 bases between. This CDR3 is built from 15 residues. As DNA, the CDR3 is TGCAGCGTTGAAGAGGGGGGCGGGAGCTCCTACGAGCAGTACTTC. This encodes CSVEEGGGSSYEQYF.

V and J are TRBV5-1 and TRBJ2-3, with D possibly TRBD2 on 6 matching bases. CDR1 and CDR2 (germline): SGHRS, YFSETQ. The CDR3 length is 15 residues. V dropped 2 bases and J dropped 4 bases, with 14 bases sitting between them. DNA for the CDR3: TGCGCCAGCAGCTTCAGCGGAGGGGAAGCAGATACGCAGTATTTT. It yields the protein CASSFSGGEADTQYF.

The table lists this clone with a few counts. V is TRBV7-9 and J is TRBJ1-1; D remains ambiguous. Germline V gene sequence: CDR1 SEHNR, CDR2 FQNEAQ (reference sequence). The CDR3 is 15 residues long. V shed 1 base and J shed 0 bases, with 9 bases lying between them. CDR3 sequence (DNA): TGTGCCAGCAGCTTAGGGACGGGAATGAACACTGAAGCTTTCTTT. As protein: CASSLGTGMNTEAFF.